This section outlines one TCR beta chain sequence together with its context. What it recognizes is unknown. This entry belongs to a study of CD8 T cells in ankylosing spondylitis. Whole-study results and caveats: Clones linked to disease were reported to show significant enrichment in matched ankylosing spondylitis synovial fluid. Researchers report that disease-linked clones proved CD8+ and relatively rare in peripheral blood. One TCR beta motif, made up of several highly homologous variants, appeared characteristic of ankylosing spondylitis blood. There were earlier reports of some motif variants in reactive arthritis synovial fluid and blood.

V lost 10 bases, J lost 4 bases, and 10 bases stayed unmatched. Germline CDR1 reads SGHVS; CDR2 reads FQNEAQ. The CDR3 length is 13 residues. Using quantitative 5'-RACE with molecular barcodes, the authors made TCR beta libraries. MiXCR was run by TCRdb on the 5' RACE reads, yielding one entry per CDR3 protein. The sample contains about 540,000 distinct CDR3 sequences, over 9.5% of which appear only once. Input material: blood, either unsorted or a sorted T cell fraction (not recorded which). The V gene is TRBV7-8, the J gene TRBJ2-7, with 7 bases that match TRBD2. This clonotype was sampled from a male donor with ankylosing spondylitis. CDR3 protein: CAIRPGLEYEQYF. CDR3 DNA sequence: TGTGCCATCAGGCCCGGACTAGAGTACGAGCAGTACTTC.